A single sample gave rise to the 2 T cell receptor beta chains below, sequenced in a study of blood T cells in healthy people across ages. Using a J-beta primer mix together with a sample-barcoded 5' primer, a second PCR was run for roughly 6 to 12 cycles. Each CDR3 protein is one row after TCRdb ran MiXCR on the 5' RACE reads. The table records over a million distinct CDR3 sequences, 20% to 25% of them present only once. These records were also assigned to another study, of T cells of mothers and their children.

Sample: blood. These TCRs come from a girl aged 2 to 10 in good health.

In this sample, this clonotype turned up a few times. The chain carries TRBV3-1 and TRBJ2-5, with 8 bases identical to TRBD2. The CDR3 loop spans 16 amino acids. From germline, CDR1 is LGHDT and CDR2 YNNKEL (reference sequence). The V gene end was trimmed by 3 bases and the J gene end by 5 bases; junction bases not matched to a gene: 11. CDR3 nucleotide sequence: TGTGCCAGCAGCCATTCAACCCGGGGGGGCTTTGAGACCCAGTACTTC. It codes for CASSHSTRGGFETQYF.

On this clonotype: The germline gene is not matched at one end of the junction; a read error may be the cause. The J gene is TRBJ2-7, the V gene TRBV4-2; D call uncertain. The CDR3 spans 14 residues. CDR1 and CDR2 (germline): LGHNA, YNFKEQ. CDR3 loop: CASSQEEKGYDQYF. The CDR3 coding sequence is TGTGCCAGCAGCCAAGAAGAAAAGGGATACGACCAGTACTTC.